The T cell receptor beta chain described here comes from a study of graft-versus-host responses after intestinal transplantation. To note about this clone: The antigen remains undetermined.

Measured with immunoSEQ multiplex PCR; TCRdb has only the in-frame clones, and not every one. The table shows more than 65,000 clones, with approximately 90% occurring only once. The CDR3 length is 16 residues. The germline gives CDR1 SGHDN, CDR2 FVKESK. With 1 base removed from V and 1 base from J, the gap between germline ends came to 11 bases. The chain links TRBV14 to TRBJ2-4; D uncertain. The sequence derives from a human donor who was the organ donor for an intestinal transplant. This sample comprised unstimulated CD8+ T cells sorted from spleen or lymph node cells, obtained before transplant. Written as DNA, the CDR3 is TGTGCCAGCAGCCAAGCGTTGGGCACGGCCAAAAACATTCAGTACTTC. This translates into CASSQALGTAKNIQYF.